The 9 T cell receptor beta chains in this list originate from one sample, sequenced in a study of cytomegalovirus exposure and HLA in healthy donors. PCR amplification relied on 60 Vbeta primers (plus 13 Jbeta primers). Some clones are missing from TCRdb's copy, which holds only in-frame ones; the method was immunoSEQ multiplex PCR. The repertoire holds about 160,000 clones, with less than 85% as singletons. The specimen was PBMCs. Receptors were obtained from a man aged 50-59 years in good health and CMV-seropositive.

This CDR3 reads CATSRDGQVNTEAFF. DNA of the CDR3: TGTGCCACCAGCAGAGATGGACAGGTGAACACTGAAGCTTTCTTT. The chain recombines TRBV15 with TRBJ1-1; TRBD1 matches 7 bases. Germline lookup yields CDR1 LNHNV and CDR2 YYDKDF (reference sequence). The CDR3 covers 15 residues. The V gene end was trimmed by 0 bases and the J gene end by 0 bases; junction bases not matched to a gene: 1.

The chain uses TRBV6-4 and TRBJ2-6; 7 positions match TRBD1. This CDR3 is built from 17 residues. Germline V gene lookup returns CDR1 MRHNA and CDR2 SNTAGT. The J segment lost 0 bases and the V segment lost 6 bases, leaving 8 bases of the junction unmatched. The CDR3 DNA reads as TGTGCCAGCAGACGGGACCCAGGGGGCTCTGGGGCCAACGTCCTGACTTTC. It yields the protein CASRRDPGGSGANVLTF.

This chain joins TRBV6-1 and TRBJ1-2; TRBD1 matches at 9 bases. The V gene's germline CDR1 is MNHNS and CDR2 SASEGT. The junction had 3 bases not matched to a gene; V was cut back by 8 bases and J by 2 bases. The CDR3 spans 13 residues. The CDR3 region has the DNA TGTGCCAGCGAGACAGGGGGGAACTATGGCTACACCTTC. Translation gives CASETGGNYGYTF.

V is TRBV4-1 and J is TRBJ1-1; tentatively, D is TRBD1 (6 bases). Trimming cost V 0 bases and J 7 bases, with 21 bases left between them. The CDR3 length is 17 residues. Germline CDR1 reads MGHRA; CDR2 reads YSYEKL. In nucleotides, the CDR3 is TGCGCCAGCAGCCAAGATCTCCGGGGGGCGAATTCGGTTGAAGCTTTCTTT. This gives the protein CASSQDLRGANSVEAFF.

V gene TRBV29-1 combines with J gene TRBJ1-5; the D gene is possibly TRBD1 (6 bases). V lost 4 bases and J lost 6, with 13 bases in between. Germline lookup yields CDR1 SQVTM and CDR2 ANQGSEA. CDR3 length: 13 residues. CDR3 loop: CSVARDTIQPQHF. CDR3 nucleotide sequence: TGCAGCGTTGCCCGGGACACCATTCAGCCCCAGCATTTT.

The gene calls are TRBV10-3 and TRBJ1-4, with 9 bases aligning to TRBD1. The trim removed 0 bases at V and 7 bases at J, leaving 18 bases unmatched. This CDR3 has 20 residues. Germline V gene lookup returns CDR1 ENHRY and CDR2 SYGVKD. The CDR3 region has the DNA TGTGCCATCAGTGAGTCTGTCCCCGGGACAGGGACCTCTGGTGGTGAAAAACTGTTTTTT. This gives the protein CAISESVPGTGTSGGEKLFF.

In this sample, this clone turned up once. The rearrangement joins TRBV28 to TRBJ2-1, with 7 positions matching TRBD2. The germline gives CDR1 MDHEN, CDR2 SYDVKM. The CDR3 loop spans 12 amino acids. V lost 2 bases, J lost 14 bases, and 6 bases stayed unmatched. CDR3 amino acids: CASSLAGAVEFF. The CDR3 coding sequence is TGTGCCAGCAGTTTAGCGGGAGCTGTCGAGTTCTTC.

CDR3 region: CASSLVPGSVAEKLFF. The CDR3, as DNA: TGCGCCAGCAGCTTGGTTCCCGGGTCAGTGGCTGAAAAACTGTTTTTT. The V gene is TRBV5-1, the J gene TRBJ1-4; D is unresolved. Per germline, CDR1 SGHRS and CDR2 YFSETQ. V was cut by 0 bases and J by 7 bases, with 16 bases left in between. The CDR3 contains 16 residues.

This sequence joins TRBV6-5 and TRBJ2-1, with 7 bases matching TRBD2. The V gene end was trimmed by 5 bases and the J gene end by 4 bases; junction bases not matched to a gene: 5. There are 14 residues in the CDR3. The germline V gene has CDR1 MNHEY and CDR2 SVGAGI. CDR3 sequence reads: CASSMAGVYNEQFF. The DNA for the CDR3 is TGTGCCAGCAGTATGGCGGGAGTATACAATGAGCAGTTCTTC.